Below, one T cell receptor (beta chain) is given with its context. What it binds is unknown. This sample includes further DNA sequences coding for the same CDR3. Here immunoSEQ multiplex PCR was the method, and the copy in TCRdb shows in-frame clones only, minus some. The sample shows about 1.1 million clones, roughly 74% of them seen only once. CDR1 is ENHRY and CDR2 is SYGVKD in the germline V gene. The ends lost 10 bases at V and 1 base at J; junction bases unmatched: 17. CDR3 size: 17 residues. The data stem from a study of shared clonotypes between healthy human individuals. The overall study: A couple of female and a few male donors aged 18 to 49 were enrolled. Three plates were used per donor for CD4 naive, three for CD4 memory, two for CD8 naive and one for CD8 memory.

Broader study findings: The study's rarefaction showed incomplete sorted-subset sequencing despite large depth. Generation of non-shared clonotypes was less probable than generation of clonotypes shared by all four donors.

V and J are TRBV10-3 and TRBJ1-1, with 8 bases that match TRBD1. The receptor's source is a man between 18 and 29 years old in good health. Some clones in this sample may be carry-over from other donors' samples. The specimen was memory CD4+ T cells from PBMCs. Described subset: CD45RA-negative fraction. CDR3 sequence: CASSNSNLGQGNTEAFF. As DNA, the CDR3 is TGTGCCAGCTCCAACTCCAACCTCGGACAGGGGAACACTGAAGCTTTCTTT.